What follows are 31 T cell receptor beta chains derived from one specimen sequenced in a study of response to subunit inactivated influenza vaccine. From the RT-PCR reads, TCRdb called clonotypes with MiXCR, one entry per CDR3 protein. This sample has roughly 540,000 distinct CDR3 sequences, with 20% to 25% found just once. The same data also went into a second study, on T cells expressing NK-cell markers. From that report: The TCR beta cDNA came from 5'RACE template switching with UMIs.

The sample consisted of CD4+ T cells sorted from PBMCs, taken 11 to 12 days after vaccination. These TCRs come from a man aged 45-65 years who received an inactivated influenza vaccine.

The chain couples TRBV11-1 to TRBJ2-3; perhaps TRBD1 as D (5 bases). V lost 4 bases, J lost 3 bases, and 23 bases lay in between. This CDR3 region has 18 residues. Germline V gene data show CDR1 as SGHAT and CDR2 as FQDESV (reference sequence). The CDR3 sequence is CASSSVIGQVIRTDTQYF. The CDR3 nucleotides read TGTGCCAGCAGCTCGGTTATCGGACAAGTTATTAGGACAGATACGCAGTATTTT. Variable domain in full (rest from reference TRBV11-1 and TRBJ2-3): EAEVAQSPRYKITEKSQAVAFWCDPISGHATLYWYRQILGQGPELLVQFQDESVVDDSQLPKDRFSAERLKGVDSTLKIQPAELGDSAMYLCASSSVIGQVIRTDTQYFGPGTRLTVL.

This clonotype was seen many times. V usage is TRBV7-2 and J usage is TRBJ1-1; D remains ambiguous. The CDR3 has 13 amino acids. Trimming pared 2 bases from V and 2 bases from J, leaving 6 bases between. CDR1 is SGHTA, CDR2 FQGNSA, per germline. CDR3 sequence (DNA): TGTGCCAGCAGCTTATATGGAAACACTGAAGCTTTCTTT. It is translated as CASSLYGNTEAFF.

This clonotype was seen more than once but under ten times. The CDR3 DNA follows: TGTGCCAGCAGTCTGAGGCGGCCGGGGGTAGCGGCAGATACGCAGTATTTT. Protein: CASSLRRPGVAADTQYF. The chain links TRBV28 to TRBJ2-3, with D possibly matching TRBD2 (6 bases). CDR3 length: 17 amino acids. Trimming removed 5 bases at V and 4 bases at J, with 22 bases between. Germline V gene data show CDR1 as MDHEN and CDR2 as SYDVKM.

This chain joins TRBV12-3 or TRBV12-4 and TRBJ2-5; no clear D gene. CDR3 length: 13 amino acids. V was shortened by 6 bases and J by 9 bases, with 17 bases between the two germline ends. The CDR3 protein is CASSKKQFGAQYF. In nucleotides, the CDR3 is TGTGCCAGCAGCAAAAAGCAGTTTGGAGCCCAGTACTTC.

This clonotype was seen a few times. The V and J genes are TRBV20-1 and TRBJ2-3, with TRBD1 identical over 7 bases. Per germline, CDR1 DFQATT and CDR2 SNEGSKA (reference sequence). The V and J ends lost 5 bases and 0 bases, in that order; junction bases with no gene match: 11. The CDR3 contains 16 residues. As DNA, the CDR3 is TGCAGTGCTGAGGACAGGATGGGCCCTAGCACAGATACGCAGTATTTT. Protein sequence: CSAEDRMGPSTDTQYF.

V gene TRBV19 combines with J gene TRBJ1-3; D ambiguous. The CDR3 loop spans 14 amino acids. The germline V and J ends were trimmed by 3 bases and 4 bases, with 10 bases remaining between them. Germline V gives CDR1 LNHDA, CDR2 SQIVND (reference sequence). For the CDR3, the DNA is TGTGCCAGTAGTATCGGGATCGGGGGAAACACCATATATTTT. It specifies CASSIGIGGNTIYF.

CDR3 residues: CASSYTSGISNEQFF. The CDR3 DNA sequence: TGTGCCAGCAGTTACACTAGCGGGATATCGAATGAGCAGTTCTTC. The rearrangement links TRBV6-2 or TRBV6-3 to TRBJ2-1, with 10 bases identical to TRBD2. Per the germline V gene, CDR1 is MNHEY and CDR2 is SVGEGT. With V trimmed by 2 bases and J by 7 bases, 5 bases remained unmatched. This CDR3 is built from 15 residues.

Only a few counts were recorded for this clonotype. CDR3: CASSLFGGVYNEQFF. In DNA form, the CDR3 reads TGTGCCAGCAGCTTATTCGGCGGGGTCTACAATGAGCAGTTCTTC. The V and J genes are TRBV7-9 and TRBJ2-1; a weak D match, TRBD2 (6 bases). Between the trimmed V and J ends, which lost 2 bases and 3 bases, there was a span of 11 bases. CDR1 SEHNR and CDR2 FQNEAQ come from the germline V gene (reference sequence). The CDR3 contains 15 residues.

The chain combines TRBV6-5 with TRBJ2-7, with 9 bases fitting TRBD1. The trim removed 6 bases at V and 4 bases at J, leaving 7 bases unmatched. The germline gives CDR1 MNHEY, CDR2 SVGAGI. This CDR3 has 14 amino acids. CDR3 amino acids: CASRLDRGNYEQYF. In DNA, the CDR3 is TGTGCCAGCAGACTCGACAGGGGGAATTACGAGCAGTACTTC.

This clonotype was counted between two and nine times. The V and J genes are TRBV12-3 or TRBV12-4 and TRBJ2-5; 10 bases line up with TRBD2. The CDR3 loop spans 13 amino acids. The trim removed 6 bases at V and 5 bases at J, leaving 3 bases unmatched. Written as DNA, the CDR3 is TGTGCCAGCAGACTAGCGGGAACGGAGACCCAGTACTTC. It yields the protein CASRLAGTETQYF.

The chain couples TRBV5-1 to TRBJ2-3; 9 bases agree with TRBD2. CDR3 length equals 15 residues. CDR1 SGHRS and CDR2 YFSETQ come from the germline V gene. V trimming: 0 bases; J trimming: 5 bases; junction bases outside the gene matches: 4. The CDR3 region has the DNA TGCGCCAGCAGCTTGGGTAGCGGGGGCCTAGATACGCAGTATTTT. Its translation is CASSLGSGGLDTQYF.

CDR3: CASSELGDRSTYEQYF. CDR3 sequence (DNA): TGCGCCAGCAGTGAGTTGGGGGACAGGTCGACCTACGAGCAGTACTTC. The chain recombines TRBV10-1 with TRBJ2-7; 8 nucleotides align to TRBD1. V was pared by 1 base and J by 2 bases, with 7 bases of the junction left unmatched. In germline, CDR1 is WNHNN, CDR2 SYGVQD (reference sequence). The CDR3 totals 16 residues.

The rearrangement uses TRBV29-1 and TRBJ2-2; 7 positions match TRBD1. Germline V lookup: CDR1 SQVTM, CDR2 ANQGSEA. The V segment lost 6 bases and the J segment 0 bases; nucleotides outside the gene matches: 10. The CDR3 runs to 16 residues. The CDR3 region is CSVSRLGTANTGELFF. CDR3 coding DNA: TGCAGCGTCTCCCGCCTCGGGACAGCGAACACCGGGGAGCTGTTTTTT.

The V call is TRBV20-1, the J call TRBJ1-5, with a possible D match to TRBD1 (5 bases). The CDR3 is made up of 13 amino acids. V shed 0 bases and J shed 6 bases, with 9 bases lying between them. The germline V gene has CDR1 DFQATT and CDR2 SNEGSKA (reference sequence). CDR3 DNA: TGCAGTGCTAGAGACCAGGGAGTTCAGCCCCAGCATTTT. Its translation: CSARDQGVQPQHF.

The chain is built from TRBV6-1 and TRBJ2-2; no firm D call. Deletions cut 4 bases from V and 5 bases from J, with 20 bases between. This CDR3 spans 17 amino acids. Germline-derived CDR1 and CDR2 are MNHNS and SASEGT. The CDR3 nucleotides read TGTGCCAGCAGTGGGGTTAGGCACCAGGATCGGACCGGGGAGCTGTTTTTT. Amino acid sequence: CASSGVRHQDRTGELFF.

This clonotype turned up a few times. V gene TRBV10-3 combines with J gene TRBJ1-2, with TRBD1 matching over 8 bases. Trimming took 6 bases from V and 4 from J; bases not matched to a gene: 4. Germline-derived CDR1 and CDR2 are ENHRY and SYGVKD. The CDR3 length is 13 residues. DNA for the CDR3: TGTGCCATCAGACAGGGGGGGGCCTATGGCTACACCTTC. It specifies CAIRQGGAYGYTF.

This rearrangement joins TRBV27 to TRBJ2-6; 7 bases fit TRBD1. Germline-derived CDR1 and CDR2 are MNHEY and SMNVEV (reference sequence). This CDR3 has 15 amino acids. The V segment lost 5 bases and the J segment 4 bases; nucleotides outside the gene matches: 5. The chain's CDR3 is CASSPRGHGANVLTF. DNA for the CDR3: TGTGCCAGCAGTCCAAGGGGGCACGGGGCCAACGTCCTGACTTTC. Drawing the rest from reference TRBV27 and TRBJ2-6, the complete variable domain is EAQVTQNPRYLITVTGKKLTVTCSQNMNHEYMSWYRQDPGLGLRQIYYSMNVEVTDKGDVPEGYKVSRKEKRNFPLILESPSPNQTSLYFCASSPRGHGANVLTFGAGSRLTVL.

This clonotype has a count of ten or more. J is TRBJ2-1 and V is TRBV6-5; the D gene is possibly TRBD1 (6 bases). Trimming pared 6 bases from V and 10 bases from J, leaving 22 bases between. The V gene's germline CDR1 is MNHEY and CDR2 SVGAGI. This CDR3 comprises 15 residues. The CDR3 bases are TGTGCCAGCAGCGTAGTATTAGGGGGTAATAAAGAGCAGTTCTTC. It yields the protein CASSVVLGGNKEQFF.

The chain joins TRBV12-3 or TRBV12-4 to TRBJ1-1; D call uncertain. Trimming removed 11 bases at V and 8 bases at J, with 21 bases between. This CDR3 region has 13 residues. The CDR3 bases are TGTGCCCTATGCCCCACAGACCGACTAGAAGCTTTCTTT. Encoded protein: CALCPTDRLEAFF.

This clonotype occurred a few times. The chain is built from TRBV3-1 and TRBJ2-2; D is ambiguous. The germline gives CDR1 LGHDT, CDR2 YNNKEL (reference sequence). This CDR3 comprises 15 residues. Deletions cut 0 bases from V and 1 base from J, with 6 bases between. In DNA form, the CDR3 reads TGTGCCAGCAGCCAAGATTGGCTGAACACCGGGGAGCTGTTTTTT. The encoded protein is CASSQDWLNTGELFF.

This sequence joins TRBV24-1 and TRBJ2-5; TRBD1 matches 7 bases. V gave up 3 bases and J gave up 9 bases; unmatched junction bases: 12. The CDR3 is made up of 15 amino acids. Germline loops: CDR1 KGHDR, CDR2 SFDVKD. The CDR3 is CATSDPTGAEGPQYF. CDR3 coding DNA: TGTGCCACCAGTGATCCTACAGGGGCCGAGGGGCCCCAGTACTTC.

Only one count was recorded for this clonotype. The V gene is TRBV25-1, the J gene TRBJ1-3, with 7 positions matching TRBD1. The CDR3 is made up of 15 amino acids. CDR1 MGHDK and CDR2 SYGVNS come from the germline V gene. The ends lost 7 bases at V and 4 bases at J; junction bases unmatched: 10. The CDR3 region has the DNA TGTGCCAGCACCGAGACAGGGTTGAACGGAAACACCATATATTTT. Amino acid sequence: CASTETGLNGNTIYF.

In its sample, this clonotype was seen a few times. The chain employs TRBV5-5 and TRBJ1-1; D is ambiguous. The CDR3 totals 12 residues. Germline-derived CDR1 and CDR2 are SGHKS and YYEKEE (reference sequence). The V end lost 0 bases, the J end lost 7 bases, and 7 bases lay between the germline ends. The chain's CDR3 is CASSLVEIEAFF. The CDR3 region has the DNA TGTGCCAGCAGCTTGGTGGAGATTGAAGCTTTCTTT.

This clonotype was detected only a few times. The V and J genes are TRBV29-1 and TRBJ2-1, with 7 bases lining up with TRBD1. This CDR3 is 13 amino acids long. Germline V CDR1 and CDR2: SQVTM, ANQGSEA. The V gene end was trimmed by 5 bases and the J gene end by 8 bases; junction bases not matched to a gene: 9. The CDR3 DNA follows: TGCAGCGTTCTCAACAGGGGAATGGATGAGCAGTTCTTC. This sequence encodes CSVLNRGMDEQFF.

The rearrangement joins TRBV6-1 to TRBJ2-1; 15 positions agree with TRBD2. V was clipped by 6 bases and J by 9 bases; unmatched bases: 18. Per germline, CDR1 MNHNS and CDR2 SASEGT. CDR3 length: 19 amino acids. CDR3 nucleotide sequence: TGTGCCAGCAGCGGAACAAGGACTAGCGGGAGGGCCAGCGTCAGTGAGCAGTTCTTC. Its protein product is CASSGTRTSGRASVSEQFF.

The genes are TRBV7-9 and TRBJ2-1; tentative D call: TRBD1 (6 bases). The CDR3 is made up of 17 amino acids. Germline V gene sequence: CDR1 SEHNR, CDR2 FQNEAQ (reference sequence). Trimming pared 2 bases from V and 0 bases from J, leaving 14 bases between. In DNA, the CDR3 is TGTGCCAGCAGCTTATTCCAGGGGTATAGCTCCTACAATGAGCAGTTCTTC. Its translation is CASSLFQGYSSYNEQFF.

The genes are TRBV7-6 and TRBJ2-3, with 8 bases fitting TRBD1. V was pared by 5 bases and J by 1 base, with 8 bases of the junction left unmatched. Germline V gene data show CDR1 as SGHVS and CDR2 as FNYEAQ. There are 16 residues in the CDR3. The DNA of the CDR3 is TGTGCCAGCAGCCCCCGGACAGGGAGAGGCACAGATACGCAGTATTTT. Its protein product is CASSPRTGRGTDTQYF. Full variable domain (missing parts from reference TRBV7-6 and TRBJ2-3): GAGVSQSPRYKVTKRGQDVALRCDPISGHVSLYWYRQALGQGPEFLTYFNYEAQQDKSGLPNDRFSAERPEGSISTLTIQRTEQRDSAMYRCASSPRTGRGTDTQYFGPGTRLTVL.

The V and J genes are TRBV6-2 or TRBV6-3 and TRBJ2-1; D may be TRBD1 or TRBD2 (5 bases each). The CDR3 length is 15 residues. Germline V lookup: CDR1 MNHEY, CDR2 SVGEGT. Between the trimmed V and J ends, which lost 7 bases and 2 bases, there was a span of 15 bases. As DNA, the CDR3 is TGTGCCAGCACGAGATCGGGACCTGCCTACAATGAGCAGTTCTTC. This translates into CASTRSGPAYNEQFF.

This clonotype was found a few times. This sequence joins TRBV11-2 and TRBJ2-7; D gene unclear. V lost 0 bases and J lost 2, with 8 bases in between. Looked up from germline, CDR1 is SGHAT and CDR2 is FQNNGV. The CDR3 is made up of 14 amino acids. DNA of the CDR3: TGTGCCAGCAGCTTAGATGTTCCTCCCTACGAGCAGTACTTC. It yields the protein CASSLDVPPYEQYF.

The J gene is TRBJ1-5, the V gene TRBV12-3 or TRBV12-4; possible D gene TRBD1, 6 bases. The CDR3 has 16 residues. Between the trimmed V and J ends, which lost 5 bases and 2 bases, there was a span of 16 bases. The CDR3 sequence: CASSSTRGSGNQPQHF. DNA for the CDR3: TGTGCCAGCAGTAGTACCAGGGGTTCGGGCAATCAGCCCCAGCATTTT.

This clonotype was counted between two and nine times. The V gene is TRBV4-3, the J gene TRBJ1-3, with 8 bases that match TRBD1. After removal of 1 base from V and 2 bases from J, the junction contained 1 base not matched to a gene. The germline gives CDR1 LGHNA, CDR2 YSLEER. This CDR3 has 15 residues. The CDR3 is CASSQATGAGNTIYF. The CDR3 DNA follows: TGCGCCAGCAGCCAAGCGACAGGGGCTGGAAACACCATATATTTT.